The 10 T cell receptor beta chains below all came from one sample that was sequenced in a study of T cell changes during pregnancy in multiple sclerosis. Assay used: immunoSEQ multiplex PCR; TCRdb lists only in-frame clones, some missing. This table has about 44,000 clones, just under 95% appearing once. The specimen was CD4+ T cells from peripheral blood mononuclear cells, collected in the first trimester of pregnancy. These receptors came from a female donor with multiple sclerosis, enrolled in a pregnancy study.

The genes are TRBV28 and TRBJ1-5, with D possibly matching TRBD1 (5 bases). CDR3 length: 13 amino acids. Trimming stripped 6 bases from V and 4 bases from J, with 10 bases between. The germline gives CDR1 MDHEN, CDR2 SYDVKM. The CDR3 coding sequence is TGTGCCAGCAGGACAGACAGAAATCAGCCCCAGCATTTT. This gives the protein CASRTDRNQPQHF. The full variable domain, in which reference TRBV28 and TRBJ1-5 provide the parts outside the CDR3, is DVKVTQSSRYLVKRTGEKVFLECVQDMDHENMFWYRQDPGLGLRLIYFSYDVKMKEKGDIPEGYSVSREKKERFSLILESASTNQTSMYLCASRTDRNQPQHFGDGTRLSIL.

The CDR3 sequence: CASSSLGGGTDTQYF. The CDR3 nucleotides read TGTGCCAGCAGCTCCTTGGGGGGGGGAACAGATACGCAGTATTTT. The chain couples TRBV6-5 to TRBJ2-3; 7 bases map to TRBD2. Germline trimming cut 6 bases from V and 3 bases from J; bases unmatched to any gene: 9. CDR1 MNHEY and CDR2 SVGAGI come from the germline V gene. The CDR3 has 15 residues.

The rearrangement links TRBV15 to TRBJ2-7, with 10 bases lining up with TRBD1. This CDR3 is built from 17 residues. Trimming cost V 2 bases and J 0 bases; bases outside gene matches: 7. Germline values: CDR1 LNHNV, CDR2 YYDKDF (reference sequence). This CDR3 reads CATSRMGQGPPSYEQYF. CDR3 nucleotide sequence: TGTGCCACCAGCAGAATGGGACAGGGGCCCCCCTCCTACGAGCAGTACTTC.

V is TRBV7-8 and J is TRBJ2-7, with 12 nucleotides matching TRBD2. V shed 0 bases and J 6 bases; nucleotides not matched to a gene: 15. This CDR3 is 19 amino acids long. Germline-derived CDR1 and CDR2 are SGHVS and FQNEAQ. CDR3 sequence reads: CASSLAPTSGSSGFGEQYF. CDR3 DNA: TGTGCCAGCAGCTTAGCCCCGACTAGCGGGAGCTCCGGATTCGGCGAGCAGTACTTC.

This sequence joins TRBV7-2 and TRBJ2-7; weak D call: TRBD1 (5 bases). Germline V lookup: CDR1 SGHTA, CDR2 FQGNSA. The CDR3 has 12 amino acids. With 5 bases removed from V and 3 bases from J, the gap between germline ends came to 8 bases. The DNA for the CDR3 is TGTGCCAGCAGCCTCCAGGGCTACGAGCAGTACTTC. It specifies CASSLQGYEQYF.

In its sample, this clone was seen once. The chain is built from TRBV6-1 and TRBJ2-2, with D perhaps matching TRBD1 (6 bases). The V gene lost 6 bases and the J gene lost 8 bases, with 13 bases spanning the gap. The length of the CDR3 is 13 residues. Germline values: CDR1 MNHNS, CDR2 SASEGT. The CDR3 nucleotides are TGTGCCAGCAGAGTCAGGGGCGGTGGGGAGCTGTTTTTT. It specifies CASRVRGGGELFF.

This sequence joins TRBV6-5 and TRBJ1-1; D might be TRBD1 (5 bases). The V end was cut by 3 bases, the J end by 0 bases, with 14 bases between. From germline, CDR1 is MNHEY and CDR2 SVGAGI. This CDR3 comprises 16 residues. CDR3 DNA: TGTGCCAGCAGTTATGCCCCCGCAGGGATGAACACTGAAGCTTTCTTT. Its protein product is CASSYAPAGMNTEAFF.

This clone was detected only once. The chain combines TRBV6-6 with TRBJ1-2, with TRBD1 identical over 8 bases. The CDR3 length is 16 residues. Germline loops: CDR1 MNHNY, CDR2 SVGAGI (reference sequence). The V gene end was trimmed by 2 bases and the J gene end by 4 bases; junction bases not matched to a gene: 9. CDR3 bases: TGTGCCAGCAGTTACCCCCAGGGGGCAATTGGCTATGGCTACACCTTC. It yields the protein CASSYPQGAIGYGYTF.

The CDR3 nucleotides read TGTGCCAGCAGCCAGGACATCCTCGGCGATGGCTACACCTTC. It specifies CASSQDILGDGYTF. This chain links TRBV7-9 with TRBJ1-2; tentative D call: TRBD1 (5 bases). The germline gives CDR1 SEHNR, CDR2 FQNEAQ (reference sequence). The V end lost 5 bases, the J end lost 6 bases, and 16 bases lay between the germline ends. This CDR3 has 14 amino acids.

The chain is built from TRBV9 and TRBJ2-2; D is unresolved. Deletions cut 4 bases from V and 4 bases from J, with 14 bases between. The CDR3 runs to 15 residues. The germline gives CDR1 SGDLS, CDR2 YYNGEE. The CDR3 loop is CASSPPGLGTGELFF. In nucleotides, the CDR3 is TGTGCCAGCAGCCCCCCCGGGTTAGGCACCGGGGAGCTGTTTTTT.